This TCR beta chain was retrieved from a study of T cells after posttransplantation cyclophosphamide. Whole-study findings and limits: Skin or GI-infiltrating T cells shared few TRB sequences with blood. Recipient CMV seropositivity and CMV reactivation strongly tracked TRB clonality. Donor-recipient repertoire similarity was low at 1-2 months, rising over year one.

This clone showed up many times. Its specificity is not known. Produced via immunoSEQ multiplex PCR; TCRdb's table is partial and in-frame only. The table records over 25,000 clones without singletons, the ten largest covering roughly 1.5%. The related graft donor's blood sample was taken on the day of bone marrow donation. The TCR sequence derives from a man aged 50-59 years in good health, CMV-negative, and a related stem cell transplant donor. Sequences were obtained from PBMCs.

CDR3 in DNA: TGTGCCAGCAGTTTATCGGCCAGCGGGAGCGCCGGGGAGCTGTTTTTT. This translates into CASSLSASGSAGELFF. The chain couples TRBV28 to TRBJ2-2, with 8 bases aligning to TRBD2. The germline CDR1 and CDR2 sequences are MDHEN and SYDVKM. This CDR3 comprises 16 residues. V dropped 1 base and J dropped 6; count of bases not matched to a gene: 7.